Here is one TCR beta chain with its context. Its antigen is not known. The data stem from a study of Tregs in tolerant kidney transplant recipients. Trimming removed 4 bases at V and 6 bases at J, with 13 bases between. The germline CDR1 and CDR2 sequences are SGDLS and YYNGEE. The CDR3 is 13 amino acids. Study-wide findings and caveats: The small number of patients limits these findings pending further validation. Biological reproducibility was not directly addressed in this study. Expanding Tregs on activated donor B cells appeared to best identify donor-specific TCRbeta clones.

Unstimulated regulatory T cells (CD4+CD25+CD127-), CD4+CD25- non-regulatory cells, CD4 and CD8 cells were FACS-sorted from thawed PBMCs. Some clones are missing from TCRdb's copy, which holds only in-frame ones; the method was immunoSEQ multiplex PCR. Of 85,000 to 95,000 clones listed, around nine tenths are singletons. This rearrangement joins TRBV9 to TRBJ1-2; D gene uncertain. Sequenced sample: CD8+ T cells from blood. The TCR comes from a human donor in good health. DNA for the CDR3: TGTGCCAGCAGCCCCCCGAGTAAGCATGGCTACACCTTC. Protein sequence: CASSPPSKHGYTF. The complete variable domain, with remaining parts taken from reference TRBV9 and TRBJ1-2, reads DSGVTQTPKHLITATGQRVTLRCSPRSGDLSVYWYQQSLDQGLQFLIQYYNGEERAKGNILERFSAQQFPDLHSELNLSSLELGDSALYFCASSPPSKHGYTFGSGTRLTVV.